The TCR beta chain described here comes from a study of CD8 T cells in ankylosing spondylitis. Notes on the study in general: Reactive arthritis synovial fluid and blood were previously reported to contain some motif variants. What appeared characteristic of ankylosing spondylitis blood was a TCR beta motif of about eight highly homologous variants.

TCRdb re-derived calls from the 5' RACE reads in MiXCR, one entry per CDR3 protein. The sample contains 250,000 to 300,000 distinct CDR3 sequences, 15% to 20% of which appear only once. This clonotype came up a few times. Antigen unknown. The CDR3 spans 14 residues. Germline-derived CDR1 and CDR2 are MNHNS and SASEGT. Trimming stripped 6 bases from V and 0 bases from J, with 8 bases between. Sequences were obtained from blood, either unsorted or a sorted T cell fraction (not recorded which). The clonotype comes from a male donor with ankylosing spondylitis or in good health (not recorded which). V gene TRBV6-1 combines with J gene TRBJ1-4, with D uncertain. The CDR3: CASRPGSTNEKLFF. In DNA form, the CDR3 reads TGTGCCAGCAGGCCAGGATCAACTAATGAAAAACTGTTTTTT.